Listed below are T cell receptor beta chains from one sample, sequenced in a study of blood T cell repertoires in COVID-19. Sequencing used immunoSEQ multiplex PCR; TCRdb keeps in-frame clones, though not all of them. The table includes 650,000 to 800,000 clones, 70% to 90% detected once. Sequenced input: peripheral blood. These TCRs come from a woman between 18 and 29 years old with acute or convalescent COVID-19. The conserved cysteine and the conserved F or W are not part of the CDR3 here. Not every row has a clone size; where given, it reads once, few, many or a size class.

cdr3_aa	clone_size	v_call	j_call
ASSSSGVSYEQY	NA	TRBV7-2	TRBJ2-7
ASSYDRNNYGYT	NA	TRBV6-5	TRBJ1-2
ASSQLQGEWGELF	NA	TRBV4-2	TRBJ2-2
ASTLDRVGGYT	NA	TRBV6-6	TRBJ1-2
ASSKTGYSNQPQH	NA	TRBV5-5	TRBJ1-5
ASSLVPLNQPQH	NA	TRBV27	TRBJ1-5
ASSDQGLGYT	once	TRBV19	TRBJ1-2
ASSVTWIGADTQY	NA	TRBV2	TRBJ2-3
ASSQFLVSDEQY	few	TRBV4-1	TRBJ2-7
ASSSGLMNTEAF	NA	TRBV13	TRBJ1-1
ASSQAGSWRRDEQY	NA	TRBV4-3	TRBJ2-7